The entry below gives a single T cell receptor (beta chain) sequence along with its context. This record comes from a study of OX40 agonist ivuxolimab in advanced cancers. Clones were sequenced by immunoSEQ multiplex PCR, and TCRdb holds only the in-frame ones, with some missing. The sample includes approximately 70,000 clones, 88% of them seen just once. Autoimmune disease history or systemic immunosuppression excluded patients. V gave up 0 bases and J gave up 10 bases; unmatched junction bases: 7. The CDR3 runs to 16 residues. Germline CDR1 and CDR2: LNHDA and SQIVND (reference sequence). This rearrangement joins TRBV19 to TRBJ2-1, with 12 bases identical to TRBD1. Sample: CD4+ or CD8+ T cells sorted from blood, taken in a trial of the OX40 agonist ivuxolimab. The sequence was collected from an adult with an advanced solid tumor such as melanoma, head and neck, liver or kidney cancer. In nucleotides, the CDR3 is TGTGCCAGTAGTATAGATCGAGGGACAGGGGGCAGCGAGCAGTTCTTC. Its translation: CASSIDRGTGGSEQFF.